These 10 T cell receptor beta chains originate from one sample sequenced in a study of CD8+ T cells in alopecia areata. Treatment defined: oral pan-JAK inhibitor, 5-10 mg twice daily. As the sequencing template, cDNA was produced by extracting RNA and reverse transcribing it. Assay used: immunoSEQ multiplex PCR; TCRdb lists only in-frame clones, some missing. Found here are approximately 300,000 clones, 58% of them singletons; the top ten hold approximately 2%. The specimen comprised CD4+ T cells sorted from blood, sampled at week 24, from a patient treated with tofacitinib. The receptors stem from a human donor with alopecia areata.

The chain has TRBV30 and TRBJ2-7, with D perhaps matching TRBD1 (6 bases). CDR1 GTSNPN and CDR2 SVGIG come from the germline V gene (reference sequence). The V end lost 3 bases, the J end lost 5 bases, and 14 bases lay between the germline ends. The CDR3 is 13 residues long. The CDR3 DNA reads TGTGCCTGGAGGACAGGAGACTTCGACGAGCAGTACTTC. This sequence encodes CAWRTGDFDEQYF.

CDR3 DNA: TGTGCCAGCAGCTTGGTTGGGGGGGTTAATGAAAAACTGTTTTTT. It translates to CASSLVGGVNEKLFF. This rearrangement joins TRBV5-4 to TRBJ1-4; D perhaps matches TRBD1 (5 bases). CDR1 and CDR2 from the germline V gene are SGHNT and YYREEE (reference sequence). V was pared by 0 bases and J by 4 bases, with 10 bases between. The CDR3 sequence is 15 residues long.

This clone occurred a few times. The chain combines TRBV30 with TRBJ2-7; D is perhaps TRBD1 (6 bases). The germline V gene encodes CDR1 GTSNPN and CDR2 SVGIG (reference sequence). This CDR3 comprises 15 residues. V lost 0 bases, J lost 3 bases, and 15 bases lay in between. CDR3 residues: CAWSVLRGKGYEQYF. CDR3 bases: TGTGCCTGGAGTGTACTGAGGGGGAAGGGCTACGAGCAGTACTTC.

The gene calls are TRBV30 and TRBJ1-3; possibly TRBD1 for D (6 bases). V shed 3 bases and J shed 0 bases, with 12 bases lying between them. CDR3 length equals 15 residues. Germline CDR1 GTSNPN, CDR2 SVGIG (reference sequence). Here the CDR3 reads CAWRVGAISGNTIYF. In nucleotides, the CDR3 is TGTGCCTGGAGGGTGGGGGCCATCTCTGGAAACACCATATATTTT.

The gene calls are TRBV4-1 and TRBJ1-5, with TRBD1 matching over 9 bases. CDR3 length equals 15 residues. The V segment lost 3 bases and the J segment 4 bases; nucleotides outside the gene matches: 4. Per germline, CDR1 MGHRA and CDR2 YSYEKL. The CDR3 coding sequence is TGCGCCAGCAGCCACGGACAGGGGAGAAATCAGCCCCAGCATTTT. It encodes CASSHGQGRNQPQHF.

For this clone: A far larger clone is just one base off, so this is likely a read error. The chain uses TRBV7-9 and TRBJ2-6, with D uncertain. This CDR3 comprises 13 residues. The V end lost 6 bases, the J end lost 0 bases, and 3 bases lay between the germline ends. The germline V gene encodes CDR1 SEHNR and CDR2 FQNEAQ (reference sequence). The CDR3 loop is CASSGSGANVLTF. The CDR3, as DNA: TGTGCCAGCAGTGGCTCTGGGGCCAACGTCCTGACTTTC.

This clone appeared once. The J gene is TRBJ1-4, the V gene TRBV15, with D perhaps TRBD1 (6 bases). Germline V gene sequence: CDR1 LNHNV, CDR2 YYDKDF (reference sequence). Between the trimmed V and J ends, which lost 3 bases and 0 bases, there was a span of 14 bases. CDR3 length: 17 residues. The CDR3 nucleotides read TGTGCCACCAGCAGTCCCAGGGGAGGGTCAACTAATGAAAAACTGTTTTTT. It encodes CATSSPRGGSTNEKLFF.

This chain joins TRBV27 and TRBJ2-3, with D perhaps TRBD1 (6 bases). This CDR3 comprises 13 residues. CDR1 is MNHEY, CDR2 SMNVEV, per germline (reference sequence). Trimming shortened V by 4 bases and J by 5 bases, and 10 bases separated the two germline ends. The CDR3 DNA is TGTGCCAGCAGTTACAGGGTTCAAGATACGCAGTATTTT. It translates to CASSYRVQDTQYF.

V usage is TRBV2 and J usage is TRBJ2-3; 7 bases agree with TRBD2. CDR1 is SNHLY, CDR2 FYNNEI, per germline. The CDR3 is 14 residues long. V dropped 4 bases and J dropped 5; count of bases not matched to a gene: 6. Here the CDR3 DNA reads TGTGCCAGCAGTGTTCCTAGCGGAGAAGATACGCAGTATTTT. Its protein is CASSVPSGEDTQYF.

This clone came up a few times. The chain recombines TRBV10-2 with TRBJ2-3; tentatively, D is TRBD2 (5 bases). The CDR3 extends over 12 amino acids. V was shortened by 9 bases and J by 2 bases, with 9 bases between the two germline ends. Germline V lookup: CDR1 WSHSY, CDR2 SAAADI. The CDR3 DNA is TGCGCCAGTGTGGACTCCACAGATACGCAGTATTTT. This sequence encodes CASVDSTDTQYF.